The clone carrying this T cell receptor gamma chain was counted a few times. Its target is unknown. LymphoTrack primers amplified TRG sequences from about 0.2 ug of biopsy DNA. TCRdb reapplied CATT to the multiplex PCR reads. The table lists approximately 920 gamma-chain clones, under 60% of them singletons. This sample is part of a study of intestinal T cells in coeliac disease. Study-level information: In the TRG cohort, coeliac patients were much younger than controls.

V was clipped by 6 bases and J by 0 bases; unmatched bases: 2. Germline-derived CDR1 and CDR2 are EGSNGY and YDSYNSKV. The CDR3 is made up of 12 amino acids. Study-wide findings and caveats: All 22 biopsies were correctly classified by TRD kmer clustering.

Nine to eleven formalin-fixed paraffin-embedded scrolls, each 5 µm thick, supplied each case's genomic DNA. Surplus formalin-fixed paraffin-embedded duodenal biopsies not needed for diagnosis were used, fully anonymised. The clonotype comes from a human donor with celiac disease. The chain links TRGV2 to TRGJ1 or TRGJ2. The sample taken for sequencing was a duodenal biopsy. The CDR3 nucleotides read TGTGCCACCTGGCAGAATTATTATAAGAAACTCTTT. Its translation: CATWQNYYKKLF.